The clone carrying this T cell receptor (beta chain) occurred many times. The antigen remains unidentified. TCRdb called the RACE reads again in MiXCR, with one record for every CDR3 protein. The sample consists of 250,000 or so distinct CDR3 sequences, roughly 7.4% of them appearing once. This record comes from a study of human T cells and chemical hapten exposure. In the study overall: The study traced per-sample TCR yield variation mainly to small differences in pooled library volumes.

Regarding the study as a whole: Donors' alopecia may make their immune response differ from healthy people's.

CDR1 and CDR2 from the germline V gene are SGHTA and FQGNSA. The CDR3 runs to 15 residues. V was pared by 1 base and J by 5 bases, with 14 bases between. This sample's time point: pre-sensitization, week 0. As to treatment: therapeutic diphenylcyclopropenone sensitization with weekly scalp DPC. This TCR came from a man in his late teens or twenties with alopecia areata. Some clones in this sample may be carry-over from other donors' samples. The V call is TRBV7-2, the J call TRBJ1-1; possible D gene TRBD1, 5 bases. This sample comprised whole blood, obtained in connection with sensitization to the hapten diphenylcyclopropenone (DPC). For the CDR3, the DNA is TGTGCCAGCAGCTTAGAAGGGGACCTAATTACTGAAGCTTTCTTT. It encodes CASSLEGDLITEAFF.